These 8 T cell receptor beta chains originate from one sample sequenced in a study of T cells in Graves' hyperthyroidism and ophthalmopathy. RNA transcripts yielded amplified TCR beta CDR3 regions. First-round RT-PCR with HTBI primers amplified the TCR CDR3 region. TCRdb analysed the multiplex PCR reads with MiXCR anew, one entry per CDR3 protein. The sample yields 400,000 to 550,000 distinct CDR3 sequences, under 15% seen once. Sequencing used blood. The receptor source for this set is a woman in her late teens or twenties with Graves' hyperthyroidism.

This clonotype has only a few counts. Here the CDR3 DNA reads TGTGCCCGGAATATCTTGAACACTGAAGCTTTCTTT. Amino acids: CARNILNTEAFF. The chain is built from TRBV30 and TRBJ1-1; D remains ambiguous. V lost 8 bases and J 0 bases, leaving 10 bases between the germline ends. There are 12 residues in the CDR3. Germline values: CDR1 GTSNPN, CDR2 SVGIG (reference sequence).

This clonotype was detected many times. The chain combines TRBV6-1 with TRBJ1-6; D possibly corresponds to TRBD1 (5 bases). The CDR3 spans 13 residues. The V and J ends lost 7 bases and 8 bases respectively, with 12 bases between them. Germline CDR1 reads MNHNS; CDR2 reads SASEGT. The CDR3 spells CASMEGSDSPLHF. DNA for the CDR3: TGTGCCAGCATGGAGGGGTCGGATTCACCCCTCCACTTT.

Many counts were recorded for this clonotype. The chain combines TRBV11-2 with TRBJ2-1; 7 nucleotides agree with TRBD2. The CDR3 covers 16 residues. Germline V gives CDR1 SGHAT, CDR2 FQNNGV. The V segment lost 4 bases and the J segment 8 bases; nucleotides outside the gene matches: 14. The CDR3 coding sequence is TGTGCCAGCAGCTCCCTGGATGGAGCGGGGTGGGATGAGCAGTTCTTC. Translation: CASSSLDGAGWDEQFF. The complete variable domain, with remaining parts taken from reference TRBV11-2 and TRBJ2-1, reads EAGVAQSPRYKIIEKRQSVAFWCNPISGHATLYWYQQILGQGPKLLIQFQNNGVVDDSQLPKDRFSAERLKGVDSTLKIQPAKLEDSAVYLCASSSLDGAGWDEQFFGPGTRLTVL.

This rearrangement joins TRBV5-1 to TRBJ2-3, with 8 bases lining up with TRBD1. The ends lost 3 bases at V and 3 bases at J; junction bases unmatched: 6. Looked up from germline, CDR1 is SGHRS and CDR2 is YFSETQ. The CDR3 spans 15 residues. The CDR3 reads CASSYGQGRTDTQYF. The CDR3 DNA is TGCGCCAGCAGCTACGGACAGGGACGGACAGATACGCAGTATTTT.

The chain has TRBV10-3 and TRBJ1-2; D gene uncertain. The CDR3 runs to 14 residues. From germline, CDR1 is ENHRY and CDR2 SYGVKD. Trimming shortened V by 2 bases and J by 8 bases, and 15 bases separated the two germline ends. CDR3 loop: CAISEGRGTYGYTF. CDR3 nucleotide sequence: TGTGCCATCAGTGAGGGGCGGGGTACGTACGGCTACACCTTC.

In its sample, this clonotype was seen many times. This chain connects TRBV11-2 to TRBJ2-7; 7 bases are shared with TRBD2. The germline CDR1 and CDR2 sequences are SGHAT and FQNNGV. V was clipped by 4 bases and J by 5 bases; unmatched bases: 14. CDR3 length: 16 amino acids. The CDR3 DNA follows: TGTGCCAGCAGCTGGGAAGGGAGGGCGTTCCCGGACGAGCAGTACTTC. Amino acid sequence: CASSWEGRAFPDEQYF.

This clonotype came up many times. The gene calls are TRBV6-1 and TRBJ2-2; 7 bases match TRBD1. The V gene end was trimmed by 6 bases and the J gene end by 1 base; junction bases not matched to a gene: 5. The CDR3 runs to 15 residues. Germline CDR1 is MNHNS and CDR2 is SASEGT. The CDR3 sequence: CASRKRGLNTGELFF. CDR3 sequence (DNA): TGTGCCAGCAGGAAAAGGGGGCTGAACACCGGGGAGCTGTTTTTT.

This clonotype was seen a few times. A read error may explain this, as a much larger clone is one base away. This chain uses TRBV2 with TRBJ1-5; D uncertain. Per the germline V gene, CDR1 is SNHLY and CDR2 is FYNNEI. The CDR3 length is 15 residues. CDR3 sequence reads: CASTREFYSDQPQHF. DNA of the CDR3: TGTGCCAGCACACGGGAGTTTTATAGCGATCAGCCCCAGCATTTT.